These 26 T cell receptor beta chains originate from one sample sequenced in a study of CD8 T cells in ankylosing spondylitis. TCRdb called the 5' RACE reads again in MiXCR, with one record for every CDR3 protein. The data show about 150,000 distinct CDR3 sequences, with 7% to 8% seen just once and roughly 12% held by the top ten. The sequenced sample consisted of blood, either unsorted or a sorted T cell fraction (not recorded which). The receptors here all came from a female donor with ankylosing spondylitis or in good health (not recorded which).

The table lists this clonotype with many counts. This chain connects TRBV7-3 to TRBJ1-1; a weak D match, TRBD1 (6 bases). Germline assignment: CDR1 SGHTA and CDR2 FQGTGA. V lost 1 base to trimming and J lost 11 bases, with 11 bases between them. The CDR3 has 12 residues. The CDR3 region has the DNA TGTGCCAGCAGCTTAAGAGGGGGAGCCGCTTTCTTT. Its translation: CASSLRGGAAFF.

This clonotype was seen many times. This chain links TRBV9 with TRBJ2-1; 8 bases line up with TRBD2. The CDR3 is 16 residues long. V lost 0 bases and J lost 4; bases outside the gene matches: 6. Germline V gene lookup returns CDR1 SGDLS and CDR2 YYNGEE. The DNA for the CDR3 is TGTGCCAGCAGCGTAGCGGCGGGGGGTACATACAATGAGCAGTTCTTC. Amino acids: CASSVAAGGTYNEQFF.

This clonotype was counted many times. The CDR3: CATSDPAGERGVLNMQFF. The CDR3 region has the DNA TGTGCCACCAGTGATCCCGCCGGGGAGCGGGGGGTCCTAAATATGCAGTTCTTC. This chain links TRBV24-1 with TRBJ2-1; 9 bases align to TRBD2. CDR3 size: 18 residues. Germline CDR1 and CDR2: KGHDR and SFDVKD. With 3 bases clipped from V and 12 bases from J, the junction kept 20 bases outside the gene matches.

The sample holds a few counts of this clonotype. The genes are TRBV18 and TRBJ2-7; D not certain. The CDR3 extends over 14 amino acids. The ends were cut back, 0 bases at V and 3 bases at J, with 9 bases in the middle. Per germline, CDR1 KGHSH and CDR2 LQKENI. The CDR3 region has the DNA TGTGCCAGCTCACCACCCAGCAGGAACTACGAGCAGTACTTC. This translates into CASSPPSRNYEQYF.

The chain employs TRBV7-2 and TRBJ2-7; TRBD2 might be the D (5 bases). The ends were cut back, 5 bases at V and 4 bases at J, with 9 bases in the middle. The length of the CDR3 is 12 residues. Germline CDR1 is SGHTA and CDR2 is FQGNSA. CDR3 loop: CASSKPGYEQYF. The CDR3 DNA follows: TGTGCCAGCAGCAAACCGGGGTACGAGCAGTACTTC.

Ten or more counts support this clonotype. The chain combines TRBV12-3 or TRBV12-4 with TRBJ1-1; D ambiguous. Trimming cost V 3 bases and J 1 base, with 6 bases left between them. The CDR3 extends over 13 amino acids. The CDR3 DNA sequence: TGTGCCAGCAGTTTGATGGAGAACACTGAAGCTTTCTTT. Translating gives CASSLMENTEAFF.

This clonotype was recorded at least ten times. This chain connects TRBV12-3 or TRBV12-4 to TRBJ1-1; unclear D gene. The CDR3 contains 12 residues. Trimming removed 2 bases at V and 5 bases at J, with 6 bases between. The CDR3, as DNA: TGTGCCAGCAGTTTATATGGTACTGAAGCTTTCTTT. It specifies CASSLYGTEAFF.

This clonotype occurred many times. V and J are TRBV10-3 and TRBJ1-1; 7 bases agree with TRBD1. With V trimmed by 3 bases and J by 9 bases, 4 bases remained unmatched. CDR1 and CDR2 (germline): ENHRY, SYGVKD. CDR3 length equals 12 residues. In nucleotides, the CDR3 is TGTGCCATCAGTGATCCGACAGGGAAAGCTTTCTTT. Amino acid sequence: CAISDPTGKAFF.

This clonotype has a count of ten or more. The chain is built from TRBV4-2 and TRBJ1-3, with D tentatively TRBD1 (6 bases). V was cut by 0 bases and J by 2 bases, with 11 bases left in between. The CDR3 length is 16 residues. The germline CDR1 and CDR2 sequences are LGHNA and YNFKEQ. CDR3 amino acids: CASSQDGAGAGNTIYF. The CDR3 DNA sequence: TGTGCCAGCAGCCAAGATGGGGCAGGGGCTGGAAACACCATATATTTT.

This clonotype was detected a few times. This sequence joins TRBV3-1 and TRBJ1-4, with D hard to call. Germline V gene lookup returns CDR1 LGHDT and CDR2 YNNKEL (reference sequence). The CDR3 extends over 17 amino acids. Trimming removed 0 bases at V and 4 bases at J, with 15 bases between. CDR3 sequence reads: CASSQDWEGPGNEKLFF. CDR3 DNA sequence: TGTGCCAGCAGCCAAGATTGGGAGGGTCCGGGTAATGAAAAACTGTTTTTT.

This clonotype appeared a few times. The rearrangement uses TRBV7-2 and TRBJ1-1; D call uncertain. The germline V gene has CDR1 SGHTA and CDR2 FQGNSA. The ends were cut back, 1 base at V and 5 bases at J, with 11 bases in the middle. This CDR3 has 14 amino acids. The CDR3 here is CASSLESRGTEAFF. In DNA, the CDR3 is TGTGCCAGCAGCTTAGAGAGCAGAGGTACTGAAGCTTTCTTT. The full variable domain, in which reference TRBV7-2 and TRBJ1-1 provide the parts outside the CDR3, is GAGVSQSPSNKVTEKGKDVELRCDPISGHTALYWYRQSLGQGLEFLIYFQGNSAPDKSGLPSDRFSAERTGGSVSTLTIQRTQQEDSAVYLCASSLESRGTEAFFGQGTRLTVV.

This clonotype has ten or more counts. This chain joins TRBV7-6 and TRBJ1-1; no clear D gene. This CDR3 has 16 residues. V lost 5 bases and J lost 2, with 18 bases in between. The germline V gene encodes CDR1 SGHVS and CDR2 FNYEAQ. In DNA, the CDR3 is TGTGCCAGCAGCCCCCTCGATAGGCGCCTAAACACTGAAGCTTTCTTT. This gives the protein CASSPLDRRLNTEAFF. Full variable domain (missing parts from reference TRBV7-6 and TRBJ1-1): GAGVSQSPRYKVTKRGQDVALRCDPISGHVSLYWYRQALGQGPEFLTYFNYEAQQDKSGLPNDRFSAERPEGSISTLTIQRTEQRDSAMYRCASSPLDRRLNTEAFFGQGTRLTVV.

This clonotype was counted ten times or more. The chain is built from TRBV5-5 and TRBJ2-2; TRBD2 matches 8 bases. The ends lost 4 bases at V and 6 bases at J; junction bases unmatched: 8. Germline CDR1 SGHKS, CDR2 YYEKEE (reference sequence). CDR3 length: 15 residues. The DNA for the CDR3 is TGTGCCAGCAGCGTCGGGACTAGTCAGGCCGGGGAGCTGTTTTTT. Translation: CASSVGTSQAGELFF.

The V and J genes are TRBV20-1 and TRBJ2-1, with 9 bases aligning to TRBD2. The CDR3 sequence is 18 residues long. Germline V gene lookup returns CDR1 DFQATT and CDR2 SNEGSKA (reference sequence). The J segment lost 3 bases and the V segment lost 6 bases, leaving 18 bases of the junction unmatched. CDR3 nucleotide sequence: TGCAGTGCCATTTCGAGCCCTAGCGGGGCTCGGGTCTACAATGAGCAGTTCTTC. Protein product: CSAISSPSGARVYNEQFF.

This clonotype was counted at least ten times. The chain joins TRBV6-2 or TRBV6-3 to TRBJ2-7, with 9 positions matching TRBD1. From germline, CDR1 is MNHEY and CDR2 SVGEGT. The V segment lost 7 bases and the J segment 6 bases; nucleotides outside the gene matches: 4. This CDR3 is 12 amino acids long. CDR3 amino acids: CASNGQGSEQYF. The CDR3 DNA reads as TGTGCCAGCAACGGACAGGGGAGCGAGCAGTACTTC.

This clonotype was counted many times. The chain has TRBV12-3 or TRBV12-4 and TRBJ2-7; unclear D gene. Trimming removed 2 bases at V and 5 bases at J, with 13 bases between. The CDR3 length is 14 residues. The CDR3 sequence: CASSLFSPSNEQYF. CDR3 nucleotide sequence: TGTGCCAGCAGTTTATTCAGCCCCAGCAACGAGCAGTACTTC.

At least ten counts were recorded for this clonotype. The CDR3 nucleotides read TGTGCCAGCAACCTATGGGCAGCGAGGGGTGGCTACACCTTC. Translating gives CASNLWAARGGYTF. This rearrangement joins TRBV28 to TRBJ1-2, with a tentative D call TRBD1 (5 bases). The CDR3 spans 14 residues. The ends were cut back, 7 bases at V and 7 bases at J, with 19 bases in the middle. From germline, CDR1 is MDHEN and CDR2 SYDVKM.

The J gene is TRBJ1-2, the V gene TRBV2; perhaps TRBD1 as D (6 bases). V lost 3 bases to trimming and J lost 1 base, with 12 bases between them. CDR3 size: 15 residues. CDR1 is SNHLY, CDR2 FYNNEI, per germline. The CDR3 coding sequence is TGTGCCAGCAGTGACCGACAGGTTATTAACTATGGCTACACCTTC. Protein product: CASSDRQVINYGYTF.

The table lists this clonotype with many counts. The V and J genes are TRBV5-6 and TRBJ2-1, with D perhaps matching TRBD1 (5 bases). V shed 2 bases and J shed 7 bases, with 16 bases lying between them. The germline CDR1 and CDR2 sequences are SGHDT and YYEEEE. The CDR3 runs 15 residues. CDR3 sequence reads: CASSFLAPGLNEQFF. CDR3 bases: TGTGCCAGCAGCTTTCTCGCCCCAGGGTTAAATGAGCAGTTCTTC.

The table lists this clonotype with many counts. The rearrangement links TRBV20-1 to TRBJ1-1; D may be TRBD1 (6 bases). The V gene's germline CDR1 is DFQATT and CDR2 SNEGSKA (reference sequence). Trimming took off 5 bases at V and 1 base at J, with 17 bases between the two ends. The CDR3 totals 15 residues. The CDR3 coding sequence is TGCAGTGCTCAAGACTTGGGACACCAGAACACTGAAGCTTTCTTT. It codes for CSAQDLGHQNTEAFF.

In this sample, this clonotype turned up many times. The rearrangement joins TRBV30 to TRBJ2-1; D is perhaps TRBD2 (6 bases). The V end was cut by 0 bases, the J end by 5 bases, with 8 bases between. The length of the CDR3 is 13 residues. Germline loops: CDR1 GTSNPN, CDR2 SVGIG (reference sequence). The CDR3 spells CAWSVGGDNEQFF. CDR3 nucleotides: TGTGCCTGGAGTGTTGGAGGGGACAATGAGCAGTTCTTC.

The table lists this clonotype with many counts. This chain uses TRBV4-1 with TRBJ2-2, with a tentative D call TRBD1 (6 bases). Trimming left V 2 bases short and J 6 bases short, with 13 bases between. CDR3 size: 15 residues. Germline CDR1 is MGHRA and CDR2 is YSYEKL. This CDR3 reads CASSQPTGSPGELFF. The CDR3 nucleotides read TGCGCCAGCAGCCAACCCACAGGGAGCCCCGGGGAGCTGTTTTTT.

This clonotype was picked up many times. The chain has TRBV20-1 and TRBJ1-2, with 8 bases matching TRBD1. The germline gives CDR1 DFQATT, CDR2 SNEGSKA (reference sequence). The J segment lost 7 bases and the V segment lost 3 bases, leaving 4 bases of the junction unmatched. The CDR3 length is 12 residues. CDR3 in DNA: TGCAGTGCTAGTCAGGGGGCGGGTGGCTACACCTTC. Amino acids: CSASQGAGGYTF.

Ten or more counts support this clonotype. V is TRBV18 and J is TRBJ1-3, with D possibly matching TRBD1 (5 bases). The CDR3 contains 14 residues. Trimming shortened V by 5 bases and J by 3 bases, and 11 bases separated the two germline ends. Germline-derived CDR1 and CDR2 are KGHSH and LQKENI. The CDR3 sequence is CASSSTAVGNTIYF. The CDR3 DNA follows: TGTGCCAGCTCATCGACAGCGGTTGGAAACACCATATATTTT.

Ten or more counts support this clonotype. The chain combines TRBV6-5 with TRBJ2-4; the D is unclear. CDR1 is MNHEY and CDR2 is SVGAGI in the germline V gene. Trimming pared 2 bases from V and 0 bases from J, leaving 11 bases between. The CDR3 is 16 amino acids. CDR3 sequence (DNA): TGTGCCAGCAGTTACGACGGCCTAATAGCCAAAAACATTCAGTACTTC. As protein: CASSYDGLIAKNIQYF.

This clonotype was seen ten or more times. The CDR3 here is CASSLRQGASGYTF. In nucleotides, the CDR3 is TGCGCCAGCAGCTTGAGGCAGGGGGCCAGTGGCTACACCTTC. This rearrangement joins TRBV5-1 to TRBJ1-2, with 8 positions matching TRBD1. CDR3 length equals 14 residues. Trimming at V came to 1 base and at J to 7 bases, leaving 6 bases not matched to a gene. Looked up from germline, CDR1 is SGHRS and CDR2 is YFSETQ.